This T cell receptor (beta chain) was retrieved from a study of T cells in Graves' hyperthyroidism and ophthalmopathy. Study observations and caveats: Progression to ophthalmopathy was predicted a median of 6.5 months early.

Amplification targeted TCR beta CDR3 regions from RNA transcripts. In the first-round RT-PCR of the TCR CDR3, the HTBI primer set was used. TCRdb re-derived calls from the multiplex PCR reads in MiXCR, one entry per CDR3 protein. Among some 570,000 distinct CDR3 sequences listed, 17% were seen once. This clonotype showed up just a few times. Its antigen is currently unknown. Unmatched junction bases numbered 7, after V lost 3 bases and J lost 9 bases. CDR1 is DFQATT, CDR2 SNEGSKA, per germline (reference sequence). The CDR3 is made up of 15 amino acids. The sequencing sample was made of blood. The TCR was taken from a woman between 18 and 30 years old with Graves' ophthalmopathy. V gene TRBV20-1 combines with J gene TRBJ2-1, with 14 bases that match TRBD2. The CDR3 protein is CSASGTSGSEREQFF. The CDR3 DNA is TGCAGTGCTAGTGGGACTAGCGGGAGCGAACGTGAGCAGTTCTTC.